The present T cell receptor (beta chain) was sequenced within a study of blood T cell repertoires in COVID-19 (dated by TCRdb to between 2020 and 2021). Broadly, across the study: Collaborator samples came from the United States, Italy and Spain and covered acute and convalescent phases of COVID-19. The prospective study material was composed of cDNA or gDNA derived from T cells, B-cell-depleted T cells, or PBMCs. Sample metadata almost always included a de-identified subject ID, COVID-19 status, age in years and sex. The samples were drawn from the first 160 participants of the ongoing ImmuneRACE study and from some 1,300 subjects provided by 6 global collaborators. The repertoires were released in a freely available public database intended as a resource for research on the immune response to SARS-CoV-2. HLA class I and class II types, where available, came from metadata supplied by the sample provider rather than from assay-based typing. The dataset comprised deeply sampled blood TCRbeta repertoires from subjects exposed to, actively infected with, or recovered from COVID-19.

The collaborating institutions used their own protocols to collect whole blood in K2EDTA tubes. Collaborator samples were shipped for TCRbeta analysis as frozen whole blood, isolated PBMCs, or DNA extracted from either sample type. TCRbeta CDR3 regions were amplified from genomic DNA using the immunoSEQ Assay, a bias-controlled multiplex PCR. Concerning the study's data processing: The number of nucleated cells in each sample was estimated by amplification of reference gene primers within the assay. Sequence reads were collapsed and filtered to measure the absolute abundance of every unique TCRbeta CDR3 rearrangement. Productive Simpson clonality was computed per sample as the square root of Simpson's diversity index over productive rearrangements. TCRdb carries this immuneACCESS record with in-frame sequences only. Its versions omit some clonotypes, under half of them owing to an unresolved V gene in the studies checked, with the rest unexplained. V and J calls and clone size are copied from that table; D and trimming were computed from the DNA. For this sample the table gives under 80,000 clones, of which around 79% were detected only once. The ten biggest clones cover more than 25% of the sample.

This clone was detected once. Its antigen target is currently unknown. No much larger clone is present one base from it, and per-base qualities are unavailable. The paper's findings and limits, for the study overall: How much clinical and demographic metadata was included differed by source and by participant, and the metadata was provided uncurated.

The sequencing sample was made of peripheral blood. This clonotype originated in a human donor in a cohort sampled during active COVID-19.

The DNA sequence is given as TGTGCCAGCAGTGTCTCAGGGGGCGCTTATCTGGAAAAACTGTTTTTT. Its protein product is CASSVSGGAYLEKLFF. The chain is encoded by TRBV6-1 joined to TRBJ1-4; 8 junctional bases match TRBD1. Per the germline V gene, MNHNS is the CDR1 and SASEGT is the CDR2. From cysteine to phenylalanine, the CDR3 is 16 amino acids long. Only the CDR3 portion is preserved as DNA: 48 bases, with reading frame beginning at the first base. V is trimmed back by 4 bases and J by 8 bases, and the junction contains 12 bases that no gene match accounts for.